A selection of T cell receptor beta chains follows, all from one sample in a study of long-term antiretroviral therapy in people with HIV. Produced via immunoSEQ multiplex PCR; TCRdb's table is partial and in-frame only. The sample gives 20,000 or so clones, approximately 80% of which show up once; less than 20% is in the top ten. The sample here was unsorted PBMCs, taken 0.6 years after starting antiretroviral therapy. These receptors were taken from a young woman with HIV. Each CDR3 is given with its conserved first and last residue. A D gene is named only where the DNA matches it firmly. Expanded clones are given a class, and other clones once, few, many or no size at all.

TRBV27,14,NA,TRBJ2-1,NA,TGTGCCAGCAGTTTTTCAGCTTCCTACAATGAGCAGTTCTTC,CASSFSASYNEQFF
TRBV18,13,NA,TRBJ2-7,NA,TGTGCCAGCTCACCACCTTCGCGGGGCGAGCAGTACTTC,CASSPPSRGEQYF
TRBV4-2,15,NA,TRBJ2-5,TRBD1,TGTGCCAGCAGCCAGAAACAGGGGGGTCAAGAGACCCAGTACTTC,CASSQKQGGQETQYF
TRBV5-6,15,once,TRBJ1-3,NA,TGTGCCAGCAGCTTGGGCAGGGCCCCTGGAAACACCATATATTTT,CASSLGRAPGNTIYF
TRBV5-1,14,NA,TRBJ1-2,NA,TGCGCCAGCAGCTTGAGTAGCCGTAACTATGGCTACACCTTC,CASSLSSRNYGYTF
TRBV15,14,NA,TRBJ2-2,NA,TGTGCCACCAGCAGAGTGGGAGGCTACGGGGAGCTGTTTTTT,CATSRVGGYGELFF
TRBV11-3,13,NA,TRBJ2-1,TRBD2,TGTGCCAGCAGCGCGGGAGTAGGCAATGAGCAGTTCTTC,CASSAGVGNEQFF
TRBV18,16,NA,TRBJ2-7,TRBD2,TGTGCCAGCTCACCCCCCGGGGGACTAGGGGCCAACGAGCAGTACTTC,CASSPPGGLGANEQYF
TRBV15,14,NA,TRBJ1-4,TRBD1,TGTGCCACCAGCAGAGGACAGGGTAATGAAAAACTGTTTTTT,CATSRGQGNEKLFF
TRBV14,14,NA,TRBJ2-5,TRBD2,TGTGCCAGCAGCCAAGCGGGACTAGAAGAGACCCAGTACTTC,CASSQAGLEETQYF
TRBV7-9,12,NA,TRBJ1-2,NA,TGTGCCAGCAGCTTGCTCGGGGAGGGCTACACCTTC,CASSLLGEGYTF